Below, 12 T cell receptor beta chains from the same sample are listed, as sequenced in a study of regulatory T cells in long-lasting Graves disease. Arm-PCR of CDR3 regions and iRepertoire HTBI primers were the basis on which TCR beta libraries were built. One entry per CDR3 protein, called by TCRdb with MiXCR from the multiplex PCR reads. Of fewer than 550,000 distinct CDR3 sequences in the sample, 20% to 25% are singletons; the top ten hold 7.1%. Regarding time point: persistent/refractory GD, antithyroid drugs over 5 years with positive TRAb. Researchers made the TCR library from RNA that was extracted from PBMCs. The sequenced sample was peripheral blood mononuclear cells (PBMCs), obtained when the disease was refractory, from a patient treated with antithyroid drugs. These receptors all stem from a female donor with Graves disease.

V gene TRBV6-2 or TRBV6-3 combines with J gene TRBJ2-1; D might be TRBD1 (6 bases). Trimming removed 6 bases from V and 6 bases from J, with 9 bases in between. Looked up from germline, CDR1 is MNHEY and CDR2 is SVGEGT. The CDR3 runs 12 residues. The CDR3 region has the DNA TGTGCCAGCAGACAGGGTTTCAATGAGCAGTTCTTC. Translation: CASRQGFNEQFF.

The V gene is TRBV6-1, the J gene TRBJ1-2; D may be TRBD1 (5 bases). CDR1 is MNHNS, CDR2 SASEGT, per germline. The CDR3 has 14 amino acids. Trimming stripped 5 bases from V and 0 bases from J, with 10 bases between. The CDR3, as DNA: TGTGCCAGCAGTCACCGGGACGCTAACTATGGCTACACCTTC. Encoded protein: CASSHRDANYGYTF.

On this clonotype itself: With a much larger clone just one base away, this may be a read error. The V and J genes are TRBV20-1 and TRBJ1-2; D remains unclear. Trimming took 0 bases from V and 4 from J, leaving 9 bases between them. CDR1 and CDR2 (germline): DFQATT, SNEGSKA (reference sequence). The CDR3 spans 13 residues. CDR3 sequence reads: CSARESALYGYTF. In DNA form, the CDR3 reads TGCAGTGCTAGAGAAAGCGCCCTCTATGGCTACACCTTC.

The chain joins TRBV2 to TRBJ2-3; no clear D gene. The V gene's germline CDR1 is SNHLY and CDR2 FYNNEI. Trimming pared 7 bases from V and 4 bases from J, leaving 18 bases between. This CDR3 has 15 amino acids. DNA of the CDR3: TGTGCCAGCAACCTGCCCTCGGTGGGTTCAGATACGCAGTATTTT. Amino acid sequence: CASNLPSVGSDTQYF.

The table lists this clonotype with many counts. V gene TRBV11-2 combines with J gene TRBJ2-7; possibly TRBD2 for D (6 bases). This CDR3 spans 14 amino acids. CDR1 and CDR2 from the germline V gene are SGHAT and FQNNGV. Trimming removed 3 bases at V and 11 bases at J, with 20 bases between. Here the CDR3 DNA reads TGTGCCAGCAGCTTGTTAAGGACGACTAGGATAAAGTACTTC. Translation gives CASSLLRTTRIKYF.

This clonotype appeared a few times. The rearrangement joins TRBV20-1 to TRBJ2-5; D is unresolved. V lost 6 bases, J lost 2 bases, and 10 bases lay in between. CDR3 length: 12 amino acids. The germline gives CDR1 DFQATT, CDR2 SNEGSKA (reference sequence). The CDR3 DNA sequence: TGCAGTGCCCAAACTGGGCAAGAGACCCAGTACTTC. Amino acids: CSAQTGQETQYF.

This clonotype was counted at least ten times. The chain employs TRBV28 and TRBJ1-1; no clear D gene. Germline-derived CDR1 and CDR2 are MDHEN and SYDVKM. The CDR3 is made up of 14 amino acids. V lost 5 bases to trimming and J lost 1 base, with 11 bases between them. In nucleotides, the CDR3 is TGTGCCAGCAGTAGGAGGGTCGGGAACACTGAAGCTTTCTTT. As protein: CASSRRVGNTEAFF.

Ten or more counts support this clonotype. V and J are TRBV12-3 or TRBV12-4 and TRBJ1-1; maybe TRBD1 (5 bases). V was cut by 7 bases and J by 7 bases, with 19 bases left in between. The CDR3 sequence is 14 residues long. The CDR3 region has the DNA TGTGCCAGCACAGCCGGGGGGGGTTTGGATGAAGCTTTCTTT. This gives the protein CASTAGGGLDEAFF.

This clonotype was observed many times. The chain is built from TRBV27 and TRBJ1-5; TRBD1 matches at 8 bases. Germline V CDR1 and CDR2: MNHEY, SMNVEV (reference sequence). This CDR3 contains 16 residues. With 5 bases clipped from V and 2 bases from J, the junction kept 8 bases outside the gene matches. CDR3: CASSPQGVVRNQPQHF. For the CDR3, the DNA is TGTGCCAGCAGTCCACAGGGGGTAGTACGCAATCAGCCCCAGCATTTT.

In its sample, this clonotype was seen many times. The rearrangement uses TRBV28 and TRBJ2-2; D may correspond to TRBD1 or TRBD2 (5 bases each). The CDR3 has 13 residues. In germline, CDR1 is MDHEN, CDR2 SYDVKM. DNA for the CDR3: TGTGCACTCGGGGCTAGCACCTCCGGGGAGCTGTTTTTT. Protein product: CALGASTSGELFF.

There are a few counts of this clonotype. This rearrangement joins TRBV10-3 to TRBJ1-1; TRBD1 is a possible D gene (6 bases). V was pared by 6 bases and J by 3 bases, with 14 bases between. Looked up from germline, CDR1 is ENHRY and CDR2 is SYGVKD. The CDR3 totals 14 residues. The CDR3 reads CAIRRTATDTEAFF. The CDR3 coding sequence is TGTGCCATCAGAAGGACAGCCACCGACACTGAAGCTTTCTTT.

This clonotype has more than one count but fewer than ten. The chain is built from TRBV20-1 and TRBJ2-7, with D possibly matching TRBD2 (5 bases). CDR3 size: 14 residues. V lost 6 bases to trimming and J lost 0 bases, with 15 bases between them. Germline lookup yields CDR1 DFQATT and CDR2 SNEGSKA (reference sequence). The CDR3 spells CSANSGDSSYEQYF. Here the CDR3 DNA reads TGCAGTGCAAACTCCGGGGATAGCTCCTACGAGCAGTACTTC.